A single sample gave rise to the 8 T cell receptor beta chains below, sequenced in a study of T cell responses to AZD1222 COVID-19 vaccine. Only in-frame clones appear in the TCRdb table, and some are missing; sequencing was by immunoSEQ multiplex PCR. The sample yields 100,000 to 150,000 clones, 85% seen once. Sample: peripheral blood, taken 28 days after the second AZD1222 dose. Receptor source: an adult who received the AZD1222 COVID-19 vaccine.

This chain joins TRBV7-2 and TRBJ1-2; D is ambiguous. This CDR3 is built from 15 residues. In germline, CDR1 is SGHTA, CDR2 FQGNSA. V lost 1 base and J lost 6, with 15 bases in between. As DNA, the CDR3 is TGTGCCAGCAGCTTAGTCCTTTTTTCTTCAAATGGCTACACCTTC. Translation: CASSLVLFSSNGYTF.

The rearrangement links TRBV6-2 or TRBV6-3 to TRBJ2-3, with unresolved D. V dropped 5 bases and J dropped 2 bases, with 11 bases sitting between them. The V gene's germline CDR1 is MNHEY and CDR2 SVGEGT. The CDR3 length is 14 residues. The CDR3 region has the DNA TGTGCCAGCAGTGATACTCCAACCACAGATACGCAGTATTTT. As protein: CASSDTPTTDTQYF.

The CDR3 sequence: CASKTGSGNTIYF. The CDR3 coding sequence is TGTGCCAGCAAAACAGGCTCTGGAAACACCATATATTTT. V and J are TRBV6-5 and TRBJ1-3, with a possible D match to TRBD1 (5 bases). The CDR3 is 13 residues long. Trimming pared 7 bases from V and 0 bases from J, leaving 7 bases between. Germline-derived CDR1 and CDR2 are MNHEY and SVGAGI.

This rearrangement joins TRBV7-9 to TRBJ2-7, with 7 nucleotides matching TRBD1. With V trimmed by 5 bases and J by 2 bases, 12 bases remained unmatched. The CDR3 consists of 16 residues. From germline, CDR1 is SEHNR and CDR2 FQNEAQ (reference sequence). The CDR3 sequence is CASSRRQGLKPYEQYF. In nucleotides, the CDR3 is TGTGCCAGCAGCCGACGACAGGGCCTAAAACCCTACGAGCAGTACTTC.

This rearrangement joins TRBV11-3 to TRBJ2-2; D may be TRBD1 (8 bases). The V end was cut by 4 bases, the J end by 4 bases, with 16 bases between. CDR1 SGHNT and CDR2 YENEEA come from the germline V gene. This CDR3 comprises 16 residues. CDR3 nucleotide sequence: TGTGCCAGCAGCTCCGGACAGGGAGGGAGCACCGGGGAGCTGTTTTTT. It encodes CASSSGQGGSTGELFF.

The chain combines TRBV10-3 with TRBJ1-4; D is undetermined. The CDR3 is 13 residues long. V shed 5 bases and J shed 2 bases, with 6 bases lying between them. Germline lookup yields CDR1 ENHRY and CDR2 SYGVKD. The CDR3 bases are TGTGCCATCAGTTCCGGGACTAATGAAAAACTGTTTTTT. Encoded protein: CAISSGTNEKLFF.

The rearrangement joins TRBV6-2 or TRBV6-3 to TRBJ2-7, with a weak D call TRBD2 (5 bases). V was trimmed by 6 bases and J by 4 bases, leaving 13 bases between them. The CDR3 runs to 13 residues. Germline V gene lookup returns CDR1 MNHEY and CDR2 SVGEGT. CDR3 sequence reads: CASSSGIKYEQYF. CDR3 nucleotide sequence: TGTGCCAGCAGCTCCGGGATCAAGTACGAGCAGTACTTC.

The V call is TRBV5-1, the J call TRBJ1-2; 7 bases are a match to TRBD1. Germline V CDR1 and CDR2: SGHRS, YFSETQ. With 5 bases clipped from V and 4 bases from J, the junction kept 8 bases outside the gene matches. The CDR3 has 14 amino acids. CDR3 region: CASRRDSRTYGYTF. For the CDR3, the DNA is TGCGCCAGCAGAAGGGACAGCCGAACCTATGGCTACACCTTC.